The 24 T cell receptor beta chains in this list originate from one sample, sequenced in a study of blood T cell repertoires in COVID-19. TCRdb's copy holds only in-frame clones and misses some; the assay was immunoSEQ multiplex PCR. The sample shows 430,000 or so clones, roughly 90% of them seen only once. The specimen sequenced was PBMCs or T cells enriched from blood (not recorded which). The receptors were gathered from a woman in her 40s who had recovered from COVID-19.

The J gene is TRBJ2-1, the V gene TRBV7-9; D is ambiguous. The CDR3 contains 14 residues. Trimming stripped 5 bases from V and 4 bases from J, with 12 bases between. The germline gives CDR1 SEHNR, CDR2 FQNEAQ (reference sequence). Here the CDR3 reads CASSKIILYNEQFF. In nucleotides, the CDR3 is TGTGCCAGCAGCAAAATTATTCTGTACAATGAGCAGTTCTTC.

The CDR3 spells CASSWRGLSNQPQHF. The CDR3 DNA follows: TGTGCCAGCAGTTGGAGGGGGCTCAGCAATCAGCCCCAGCATTTT. The chain carries TRBV6-2 or TRBV6-3 and TRBJ1-5, with 7 bases aligning to TRBD1. The CDR3 extends over 15 amino acids. The V gene end was trimmed by 4 bases and the J gene end by 1 base; junction bases not matched to a gene: 4. CDR1 and CDR2 (germline): MNHEY, SVGEGT.

The chain joins TRBV6-5 to TRBJ1-2; 9 bases map to TRBD1. The trim removed 0 bases at V and 8 bases at J, leaving 4 bases unmatched. The length of the CDR3 is 14 residues. CDR1 is MNHEY, CDR2 SVGAGI, per germline. CDR3 sequence: CASSYSTGGRGYTF. CDR3 coding DNA: TGTGCCAGCAGTTACTCGACAGGGGGTCGGGGCTACACCTTC.

Note on this clone: Distinct nucleotide sequences in the sample also encode this CDR3. V gene TRBV5-4 combines with J gene TRBJ2-3; TRBD2 aligns across 9 bases. The CDR3 is 16 residues long. V gave up 5 bases and J gave up 0 bases; unmatched junction bases: 7. Germline CDR1 and CDR2: SGHNT and YYREEE (reference sequence). The CDR3, as DNA: TGTGCCAGCAGTCCCGGGACTAGCAGAAGCACAGATACGCAGTATTTT. Residues: CASSPGTSRSTDTQYF.

The chain links TRBV11-2 to TRBJ2-1; 15 bases line up with TRBD2. The CDR3 is made up of 16 amino acids. CDR1 is SGHAT, CDR2 FQNNGV, per germline. V lost 5 bases to trimming and J lost 9 bases; unmatched junction nucleotides: 8. CDR3 region: CASSPWTSGRASEQFF. The CDR3 coding sequence is TGTGCCAGCAGCCCCTGGACTAGCGGGAGGGCCAGTGAGCAGTTCTTC.

This clone appeared a single time. The rearrangement links TRBV9 to TRBJ2-5; 8 positions match TRBD1. The germline gives CDR1 SGDLS, CDR2 YYNGEE. This CDR3 has 14 amino acids. V trimming: 0 bases; J trimming: 10 bases; junction bases outside the gene matches: 8. In DNA, the CDR3 is TGTGCCAGCAGCGTAGGGTGGGGACAGGCCCTCCAGTACTTC. Translated: CASSVGWGQALQYF.

The chain has TRBV5-1 and TRBJ1-6; 7 nucleotides match TRBD1. CDR3 length: 15 amino acids. Per germline, CDR1 SGHRS and CDR2 YFSETQ. V lost 4 bases and J lost 9; bases outside the gene matches: 10. The CDR3, as DNA: TGCGCCAGCAGCATCAAGGGCAGGGGGAGTTCACCCCTCCACTTT. This sequence encodes CASSIKGRGSSPLHF.

The chain joins TRBV7-8 to TRBJ1-2; maybe TRBD1 (5 bases). The V gene's germline CDR1 is SGHVS and CDR2 FQNEAQ. V shed 1 base and J shed 2 bases, with 5 bases lying between them. This CDR3 comprises 13 residues. CDR3 in DNA: TGTGCCAGCAGCTTAGAGGGGAACTATGGCTACACCTTC. This translates into CASSLEGNYGYTF.

V and J are TRBV29-1 and TRBJ2-7; D is undetermined. This CDR3 region has 12 residues. V lost 4 bases to trimming and J lost 0 bases, with 7 bases between them. Germline V gives CDR1 SQVTM, CDR2 ANQGSEA. The CDR3 spells CSVGIHSYEQYF. CDR3 DNA: TGCAGCGTTGGAATACACTCCTACGAGCAGTACTTC.

J is TRBJ2-3 and V is TRBV24-1; 7 bases map to TRBD1. The J segment lost 4 bases and the V segment lost 3 bases, leaving 3 bases of the junction unmatched. There are 14 residues in the CDR3. In germline, CDR1 is KGHDR, CDR2 SFDVKD. CDR3 region: CATSDQGGADTQYF. The DNA for the CDR3 is TGTGCCACCAGTGATCAAGGGGGCGCAGATACGCAGTATTTT.

V gene TRBV11-3 combines with J gene TRBJ1-3; D might be TRBD1 (5 bases). Germline V CDR1 and CDR2: SGHNT, YENEEA. CDR3 size: 15 residues. V lost 1 base to trimming and J lost 0 bases, with 7 bases between them. CDR3 in DNA: TGTGCCAGCAGCTTAGGGGACTTCTCTGGAAACACCATATATTTT. Residues: CASSLGDFSGNTIYF.

The rearrangement uses TRBV7-9 and TRBJ2-1, with TRBD2 matching 15 bases. The germline V gene encodes CDR1 SEHNR and CDR2 FQNEAQ (reference sequence). V trimming: 5 bases; J trimming: 8 bases; junction bases outside the gene matches: 4. The CDR3 totals 15 residues. CDR3 in DNA: TGTGCCAGCAGCCGGACTAGCGGGAGGGCCTATGAGCAGTTCTTC. This sequence encodes CASSRTSGRAYEQFF.

The chain links TRBV25-1 to TRBJ1-2, with TRBD1 matching 8 bases. V was clipped by 1 base and J by 4 bases; unmatched bases: 14. This CDR3 is 18 amino acids long. Germline V gene lookup returns CDR1 MGHDK and CDR2 SYGVNS. Here the CDR3 DNA reads TGTGCCAGCAGTGAATTGGACAGGGAGTCTGAGTATCCCTATGGCTACACCTTC. It encodes CASSELDRESEYPYGYTF.

The gene calls are TRBV5-4 and TRBJ2-1; TRBD2 agrees at 14 bases. Germline V gives CDR1 SGHNT, CDR2 YYREEE (reference sequence). The V segment lost 4 bases and the J segment 7 bases; nucleotides outside the gene matches: 7. The CDR3 extends over 16 amino acids. The CDR3 protein is CASSTPTSGRGNEQFF. The CDR3 bases are TGTGCCAGCAGCACCCCGACTAGCGGGAGGGGTAATGAGCAGTTCTTC.

The V and J genes are TRBV5-6 and TRBJ2-1; D is perhaps TRBD1 (7 bases). Trimming removed 0 bases at V and 14 bases at J, with 18 bases between. The CDR3 is made up of 14 amino acids. Germline lookup yields CDR1 SGHDT and CDR2 YYEEEE. CDR3 coding DNA: TGTGCCAGCAGCTTGGCCGGAGGGGGCTTGGGGAAGTTCTTC. Translating gives CASSLAGGGLGKFF. Filled out from reference TRBV5-6 and TRBJ2-1, the complete variable domain reads DAGVTQSPTHLIKTRGQQVTLRCSPKSGHDTVSWYQQALGQGPQFIFQYYEEEERQRGNFPDRFSGHQFPNYSSELNVNALLLGDSALYLCASSLAGGGLGKFFGPGTRLTVL.

This clone was seen once. The V call is TRBV5-8, the J call TRBJ1-2, with D maybe TRBD1 (5 bases). The V end lost 1 base, the J end lost 2 bases, and 6 bases lay between the germline ends. The CDR3 sequence is 13 residues long. CDR1 is SGHTS and CDR2 is YDEGEE in the germline V gene. The CDR3 DNA sequence: TGTGCCAGCAGCTTGCCAGGGAACTATGGCTACACCTTC. Residues: CASSLPGNYGYTF.

The J gene is TRBJ1-5, the V gene TRBV4-3, with a tentative D call TRBD1 (5 bases). The germline V and J ends were trimmed by 8 bases and 4 bases, with 12 bases remaining between them. Looked up from germline, CDR1 is LGHNA and CDR2 is YSLEER. CDR3 length equals 13 residues. The CDR3 here is CASGVRGNQPQHF. CDR3 DNA sequence: TGCGCCAGCGGGGTAAGGGGAAATCAGCCCCAGCATTTT.

The chain couples TRBV27 to TRBJ2-3; 11 bases map to TRBD2. Germline V gene lookup returns CDR1 MNHEY and CDR2 SMNVEV (reference sequence). The trim removed 3 bases at V and 2 bases at J, leaving 16 bases unmatched. The CDR3 has 20 residues. The CDR3, as DNA: TGTGCCAGCAGTTTGGTCCCATACTCGACTAGCGGGATACTCACAGATACGCAGTATTTT. Translated, it gives CASSLVPYSTSGILTDTQYF.

The chain employs TRBV30 and TRBJ1-6; D is undetermined. Germline V gene sequence: CDR1 GTSNPN, CDR2 SVGIG (reference sequence). The CDR3 has 14 residues. Trimming left V 2 bases short and J 9 bases short, with 14 bases between. The CDR3 DNA sequence: TGTGCCTGGAGTTACTACCCCTCGGGTTCACCCCTCCACTTT. Residues: CAWSYYPSGSPLHF.

This rearrangement joins TRBV29-1 to TRBJ1-1; D ambiguous. This CDR3 is built from 13 residues. With 4 bases removed from V and 4 bases from J, the gap between germline ends came to 13 bases. Germline V CDR1 and CDR2: SQVTM, ANQGSEA. The CDR3 here is CSVGGFGLTEAFF. DNA for the CDR3: TGCAGCGTTGGAGGTTTCGGACTCACTGAAGCTTTCTTT.

For the CDR3, the DNA is TGTGCCAGCAGCCCCTCCGGGTCCCAATTAACTAATGAAAAACTGTTTTTT. Its translation: CASSPSGSQLTNEKLFF. This chain links TRBV5-4 with TRBJ1-4, with no clear D. This CDR3 comprises 17 residues. Germline-derived CDR1 and CDR2 are SGHNT and YYREEE (reference sequence). Trimming took 4 bases from V and 1 from J, leaving 17 bases between them.

The chain links TRBV24-1 to TRBJ2-7; the match to TRBD1 covers 8 bases. With V trimmed by 2 bases and J by 4 bases, 6 bases remained unmatched. CDR3 length: 15 amino acids. Germline V CDR1 and CDR2: KGHDR, SFDVKD. The CDR3 nucleotides read TGTGCCACCAGTGATTCCGGACAGGGCGTATACGAGCAGTACTTC. The encoded protein is CATSDSGQGVYEQYF.

The CDR3 nucleotides are TGTGCCAGCAGCAAAGAAGAGGTTATATACGAGCAGTACTTC. Translation: CASSKEEVIYEQYF. The rearrangement uses TRBV21-1 and TRBJ2-7; no check of the table's D call, TRBD2, against the DNA was made. TRBV21-1 is a pseudogene segment. The CDR3 length is 14 residues.

V gene TRBV4-1 combines with J gene TRBJ1-5; D unclear. The CDR3 extends over 15 amino acids. Germline CDR1 reads MGHRA; CDR2 reads YSYEKL. V was shortened by 0 bases and J by 5 bases, with 11 bases between the two germline ends. The CDR3 DNA reads as TGCGCCAGCAGCCAAGATCCCGGGGAGCATCAGCCCCAGCATTTT. Encoded protein: CASSQDPGEHQPQHF.